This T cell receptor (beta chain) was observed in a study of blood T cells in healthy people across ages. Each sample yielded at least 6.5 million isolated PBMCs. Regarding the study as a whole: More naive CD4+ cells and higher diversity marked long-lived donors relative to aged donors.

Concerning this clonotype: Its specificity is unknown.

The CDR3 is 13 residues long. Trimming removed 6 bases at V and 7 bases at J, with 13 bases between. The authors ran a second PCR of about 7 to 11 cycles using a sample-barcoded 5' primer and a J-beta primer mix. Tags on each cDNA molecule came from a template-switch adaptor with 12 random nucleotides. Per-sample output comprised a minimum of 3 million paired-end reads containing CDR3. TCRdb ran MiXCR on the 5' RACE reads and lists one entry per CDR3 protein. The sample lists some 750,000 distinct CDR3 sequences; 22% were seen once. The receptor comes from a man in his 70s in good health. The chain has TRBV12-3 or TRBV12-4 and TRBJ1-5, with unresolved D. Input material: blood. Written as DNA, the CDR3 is TGTGCCAGCAGCCCCAATTCCAGGCAGCCCCAGCATTTT. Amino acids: CASSPNSRQPQHF.